This T cell receptor (beta chain) was sequenced in a study of identical twins. General study findings and limits: These conclusions were based on statistical analysis (cross-sectional, not following the same donors). Beta out-of-frame twin sharing showed a weaker excess. Insertions ran lower in abundant cord blood beta clonotypes, though not in memory repertoires.

Germline V gene lookup returns CDR1 SGHRS and CDR2 YFSETQ. Deletions cut 0 bases from V and 5 bases from J, with 14 bases between. The CDR3 contains 15 residues. TCRdb re-analysed the 5' RACE reads in MiXCR, keeping a single row per CDR3 protein. Here the sample spans 300,000 to 400,000 distinct CDR3 sequences, approximately 10% being singletons. This clonotype was seen a handful of times. What it binds is unknown. The clonotype originates from a woman between 45 and 65 years old in good health. The rearrangement joins TRBV5-1 to TRBJ2-5, with D perhaps TRBD1 (6 bases). Sequencing used naive T cells sorted from blood. The CDR3 loop reads CASSLAGTPGETQYF. CDR3 sequence (DNA): TGCGCCAGCAGCTTGGCCGGGACACCGGGGGAGACCCAGTACTTC.